This T cell receptor beta chain was found in a study of blood T cell repertoires in COVID-19. Looked up from germline, CDR1 is SGHRS and CDR2 is YFSETQ. Trimming pared 1 base from V and 1 base from J, leaving 5 bases between. CDR3 size: 13 residues. Measured with immunoSEQ multiplex PCR; TCRdb has only the in-frame clones, and not every one. The sample shows fewer than 250,000 clones, 86% of them seen only once. Sample: peripheral blood. The receptor comes from an elderly woman with COVID-19, enrolled during active disease. The rearrangement uses TRBV5-1 and TRBJ1-1; D gene ambiguous. CDR3 sequence (DNA): TGCGCCAGCAGCTTGACAGAGAACACTGAAGCTTTCTTT. Its translation: CASSLTENTEAFF.